The 8 T cell receptor beta chains below were found in one sample sequenced in a study of beta chain features in type 1 diabetes. Expressed TCRB transcripts were sequenced because the isolated RNA had all been reverse transcribed beforehand. Measured with immunoSEQ multiplex PCR; TCRdb has only the in-frame clones, and not every one. The sample contains 200,000 to 250,000 clones, around 9.6% of which appear only once. The sequenced material came from naive CD4+ T cells from blood. These receptors came from a woman younger than 30 in good health.

The chain links TRBV18 to TRBJ2-1; 8 bases are shared with TRBD1. CDR3 length: 16 amino acids. J was trimmed by 0 bases and V by 4 bases; bases with no gene match: 5. Germline V gives CDR1 KGHSH, CDR2 LQKENI. For the CDR3, the DNA is TGTGCCAGCTCACTCGGGACAGGCAGCTCCTACAATGAGCAGTTCTTC. This gives the protein CASSLGTGSSYNEQFF.

The chain recombines TRBV14 with TRBJ1-2, with D tentatively TRBD1 (5 bases). Deletions cut 0 bases from V and 5 bases from J, with 10 bases between. Germline CDR1 is SGHDN and CDR2 is FVKESK. CDR3 size: 14 residues. For the CDR3, the DNA is TGTGCCAGCAGCCAAGACCCAGGGTGGTATGGCTACACCTTC. Encoded protein: CASSQDPGWYGYTF.

The chain is built from TRBV14 and TRBJ2-1, with TRBD2 matching 7 bases. Germline CDR1 is SGHDN and CDR2 is FVKESK. V was clipped by 1 base and J by 0 bases; unmatched bases: 9. The CDR3 totals 18 residues. This chain's CDR3 is CASSQGAGASSSYNEQFF. DNA of the CDR3: TGTGCCAGCAGCCAAGGCGCGGGAGCATCCAGCTCCTACAATGAGCAGTTCTTC.

This chain links TRBV11-1 with TRBJ2-1; D is perhaps TRBD1 (6 bases). This CDR3 has 13 amino acids. The V gene lost 4 bases and the J gene lost 4 bases, with 8 bases spanning the gap. Germline CDR1 and CDR2: SGHAT and FQDESV (reference sequence). CDR3 protein: CASSWTEYNEQFF. The CDR3 bases are TGTGCCAGCAGCTGGACAGAATACAATGAGCAGTTCTTC.

This rearrangement joins TRBV25-1 to TRBJ1-5, with 7 bases lining up with TRBD1. V gave up 4 bases and J gave up 4 bases; unmatched junction bases: 4. The CDR3 extends over 14 amino acids. The germline V gene encodes CDR1 MGHDK and CDR2 SYGVNS. DNA for the CDR3: TGTGCCAGCAGTGGAACGGGACAGAATCAGCCCCAGCATTTT. It is translated as CASSGTGQNQPQHF.

The chain recombines TRBV6-5 with TRBJ2-7; TRBD2 agrees at 12 bases. CDR3 length equals 15 residues. Germline loops: CDR1 MNHEY, CDR2 SVGAGI. With 5 bases clipped from V and 5 bases from J, the junction kept 7 bases outside the gene matches. CDR3 nucleotides: TGTGCCAGCAGTAGCGGACTAGCGGGGCCCCACGAGCAGTACTTC. Residues: CASSSGLAGPHEQYF.

V usage is TRBV9 and J usage is TRBJ2-7; TRBD2 might be the D (5 bases). The CDR3 spans 15 residues. Germline values: CDR1 SGDLS, CDR2 YYNGEE. V dropped 0 bases and J dropped 0 bases, with 10 bases sitting between them. The CDR3 loop reads CASSVGEPVSYEQYF. The DNA of the CDR3 is TGTGCCAGCAGCGTAGGGGAGCCTGTCTCCTACGAGCAGTACTTC.

V gene TRBV6-1 combines with J gene TRBJ2-1; 7 bases align to TRBD1. Germline trimming cut 7 bases from V and 7 bases from J; bases unmatched to any gene: 7. This CDR3 contains 13 residues. Germline V gene sequence: CDR1 MNHNS, CDR2 SASEGT. The CDR3 loop reads CASNGQVWNEQFF. The CDR3, as DNA: TGTGCCAGCAATGGACAGGTTTGGAATGAGCAGTTCTTC.